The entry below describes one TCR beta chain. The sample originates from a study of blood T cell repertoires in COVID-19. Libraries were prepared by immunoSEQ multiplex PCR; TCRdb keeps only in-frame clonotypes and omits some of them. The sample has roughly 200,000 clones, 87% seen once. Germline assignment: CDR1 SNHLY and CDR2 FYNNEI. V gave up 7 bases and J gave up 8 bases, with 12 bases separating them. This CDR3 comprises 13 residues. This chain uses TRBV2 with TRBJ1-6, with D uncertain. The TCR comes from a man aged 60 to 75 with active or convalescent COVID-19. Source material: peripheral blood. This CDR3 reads CASMLEGDSPLHF. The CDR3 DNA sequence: TGTGCCAGCATGCTGGAGGGTGATTCACCCCTCCACTTT.